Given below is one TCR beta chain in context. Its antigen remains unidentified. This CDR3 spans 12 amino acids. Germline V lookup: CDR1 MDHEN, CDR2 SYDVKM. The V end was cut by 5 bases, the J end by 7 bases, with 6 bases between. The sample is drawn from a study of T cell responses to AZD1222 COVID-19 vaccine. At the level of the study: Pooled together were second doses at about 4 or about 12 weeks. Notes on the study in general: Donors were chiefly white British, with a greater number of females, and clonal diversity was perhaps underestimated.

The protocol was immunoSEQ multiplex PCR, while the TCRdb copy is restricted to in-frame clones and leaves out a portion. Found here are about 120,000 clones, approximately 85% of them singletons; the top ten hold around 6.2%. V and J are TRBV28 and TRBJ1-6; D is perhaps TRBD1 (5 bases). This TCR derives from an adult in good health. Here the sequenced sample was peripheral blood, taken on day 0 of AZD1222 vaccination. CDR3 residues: CASSRTNSPLHF. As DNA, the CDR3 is TGTGCCAGCAGTCGGACAAATTCACCCCTCCACTTT.